Shown below are 22 T cell receptor beta chains from a single sample sequenced in a study of T cell responses to AZD1222 COVID-19 vaccine. TCRdb's table, derived via immunoSEQ multiplex PCR, lists solely in-frame clones and lacks some. The data show around 160,000 clones, with roughly nine tenths seen just once and 3.5% to 4% held by the top ten. The specimen was peripheral blood, collected 28 days after the second AZD1222 dose. The source of these receptors is an adult who received the AZD1222 COVID-19 vaccine.

The chain carries TRBV19 and TRBJ1-1; D not resolved. Germline values: CDR1 LNHDA, CDR2 SQIVND (reference sequence). The CDR3 runs 15 residues. The V end lost 3 bases, the J end lost 4 bases, and 15 bases lay between the germline ends. In DNA, the CDR3 is TGTGCCAGTAGTATCTGGACTGGGCTAAGCACTGAAGCTTTCTTT. Translation gives CASSIWTGLSTEAFF.

This clone is a singleton in its sample. The chain joins TRBV5-1 to TRBJ1-2; perhaps TRBD1 as D (6 bases). Germline V gene data show CDR1 as SGHRS and CDR2 as YFSETQ. This CDR3 comprises 14 residues. Trimming stripped 3 bases from V and 7 bases from J, with 16 bases between. This chain's CDR3 is CASSWGDEGGGYTF. CDR3 bases: TGCGCCAGCAGCTGGGGAGACGAAGGGGGTGGCTACACCTTC.

The chain links TRBV5-6 to TRBJ1-2, with a weak D call TRBD1 (5 bases). V lost 4 bases and J lost 6, with 10 bases in between. CDR1 and CDR2 from the germline V gene are SGHDT and YYEEEE. The CDR3 is 12 residues long. The CDR3 DNA is TGTGCCAGCAGCGCTCGGGGGAATGGCTACACCTTC. It translates to CASSARGNGYTF. The variable domain in full, completed from reference TRBV5-6 and TRBJ1-2, reads DAGVTQSPTHLIKTRGQQVTLRCSPKSGHDTVSWYQQALGQGPQFIFQYYEEEERQRGNFPDRFSGHQFPNYSSELNVNALLLGDSALYLCASSARGNGYTFGSGTRLTVV.

This chain joins TRBV24-1 and TRBJ2-7, with a tentative D call TRBD1 (6 bases). This CDR3 region has 13 residues. V shed 9 bases and J shed 1 base, with 12 bases lying between them. Germline assignment: CDR1 KGHDR and CDR2 SFDVKD. The CDR3 region is CATAGADSYEQYF. The CDR3 nucleotides are TGTGCCACCGCAGGGGCGGATTCCTACGAGCAGTACTTC.

Points on this clone: One end of the junction is discordant with germline, which a read error may explain. The V and J genes are TRBV4-3 and TRBJ1-6; D is ambiguous. Germline V lookup: CDR1 LGHNA, CDR2 YSLEER. This CDR3 has 9 residues. CDR3 sequence: CASSPEPDF. The CDR3 DNA reads TGCGCCAGCAGCCCAGAACCGGACTTT.

J is TRBJ2-2 and V is TRBV12-5; 8 bases line up with TRBD2. This CDR3 has 16 residues. Germline V gene data show CDR1 as LGHNT and CDR2 as FRNRAP. V lost 6 bases to trimming and J lost 3 bases; unmatched junction nucleotides: 9. The CDR3 nucleotides read TGTGCTAGTGGCCCCCCGCTAGCGGGCGACACCGGGGAGCTGTTTTTT. Amino acids: CASGPPLAGDTGELFF.

The chain recombines TRBV5-6 with TRBJ2-3; tentative D call: TRBD1 (6 bases). Trimming took off 1 base at V and 4 bases at J, with 7 bases between the two ends. The CDR3 is made up of 13 amino acids. The germline V gene has CDR1 SGHDT and CDR2 YYEEEE. CDR3 coding DNA: TGTGCCAGCAGCTTGACAGGGCCAGATACGCAGTATTTT. Its protein product is CASSLTGPDTQYF.

The chain couples TRBV6-5 to TRBJ1-5; D is undetermined. Germline-derived CDR1 and CDR2 are MNHEY and SVGAGI. Trimming left V 2 bases short and J 6 bases short, with 11 bases between. The CDR3 is 14 amino acids. CDR3 residues: CASSYRVGGQPQHF. The CDR3 nucleotides read TGTGCCAGCAGTTACAGGGTTGGCGGTCAGCCCCAGCATTTT.

The chain recombines TRBV11-2 with TRBJ1-1; D is perhaps TRBD1 (6 bases). Germline loops: CDR1 SGHAT, CDR2 FQNNGV. The CDR3 extends over 14 amino acids. Trimming removed 5 bases at V and 2 bases at J, with 12 bases between. CDR3 DNA sequence: TGTGCCAGCAGCGTAACAGGGACCAACACTGAAGCTTTCTTT. It specifies CASSVTGTNTEAFF.

The J gene is TRBJ2-7, the V gene TRBV2; D is possibly TRBD2 (6 bases). The germline V gene has CDR1 SNHLY and CDR2 FYNNEI. The V gene lost 7 bases and the J gene lost 3 bases, with 19 bases spanning the gap. This CDR3 has 15 amino acids. The DNA for the CDR3 is TGTGCCAGCATCCTTAGCGGTGACACGAACTACGAGCAGTACTTC. Its protein is CASILSGDTNYEQYF.

V and J are TRBV2 and TRBJ1-1; D gene ambiguous. Germline lookup yields CDR1 SNHLY and CDR2 FYNNEI. V dropped 7 bases and J dropped 3 bases, with 12 bases sitting between them. The CDR3 extends over 13 amino acids. Here the CDR3 DNA reads TGTGCCAGCAACCTCCGGGATTACACTGAAGCTTTCTTT. Residues: CASNLRDYTEAFF. Supplemented by reference TRBV2 and TRBJ1-1, the full variable domain reads EPEVTQTPSHQVTQMGQEVILRCVPISNHLYFYWYRQILGQKVEFLVSFYNNEISEKSEIFDDQFSVERPDGSNFTLKIRSTKLEDSAMYFCASNLRDYTEAFFGQGTRLTVV.

This chain links TRBV29-1 with TRBJ1-1; D remains ambiguous. Germline assignment: CDR1 SQVTM and CDR2 ANQGSEA. The CDR3 loop spans 12 amino acids. V was shortened by 6 bases and J by 8 bases, with 16 bases between the two germline ends. CDR3 DNA: TGCAGCGTCCCCGGGAGAGGAGTAGAAGCTTTCTTT. Protein product: CSVPGRGVEAFF.

The chain couples TRBV30 to TRBJ2-1; D is unresolved. Trimming left V 2 bases short and J 0 bases short, with 8 bases between. Germline V lookup: CDR1 GTSNPN, CDR2 SVGIG (reference sequence). The CDR3 has 14 residues. The CDR3: CAWSMESSYNEQFF. CDR3 DNA: TGTGCCTGGAGTATGGAAAGCTCCTACAATGAGCAGTTCTTC.

This clone was seen only once. The rearrangement links TRBV19 to TRBJ1-6; D is ambiguous. This CDR3 comprises 12 residues. The germline gives CDR1 LNHDA, CDR2 SQIVND (reference sequence). Trimming shortened V by 8 bases and J by 7 bases, and 9 bases separated the two germline ends. This CDR3 reads CASGDMNSPLHF. Here the CDR3 DNA reads TGTGCCAGTGGGGATATGAATTCACCCCTCCACTTT.

This chain connects TRBV7-3 to TRBJ2-1, with D hard to call. V gave up 1 base and J gave up 3 bases, with 13 bases separating them. Germline values: CDR1 SGHTA, CDR2 FQGTGA. The CDR3 spans 16 residues. CDR3 region: CASSLMSGSFYNEQFF. Written as DNA, the CDR3 is TGTGCCAGCAGCTTAATGTCTGGGTCCTTCTACAATGAGCAGTTCTTC.

The J gene is TRBJ2-7, the V gene TRBV7-2; D ambiguous. Germline loops: CDR1 SGHTA, CDR2 FQGNSA. The CDR3 sequence is 12 residues long. The V end lost 1 base, the J end lost 4 bases, and 5 bases lay between the germline ends. The CDR3 loop is CASSLVRYEQYF. For the CDR3, the DNA is TGTGCCAGCAGCTTAGTAAGGTACGAGCAGTACTTC.

This rearrangement joins TRBV29-1 to TRBJ1-4; 7 bases agree with TRBD1. Germline trimming cut 4 bases from V and 7 bases from J; bases unmatched to any gene: 9. The germline V gene encodes CDR1 SQVTM and CDR2 ANQGSEA. This CDR3 has 14 amino acids. The CDR3 DNA is TGCAGCGTTGGAAAAACAGGGGTAGCTGAAAAACTGTTTTTT. This gives the protein CSVGKTGVAEKLFF.

The genes are TRBV19 and TRBJ1-2, with 11 bases lining up with TRBD1. The CDR3 has 16 amino acids. Germline V gene sequence: CDR1 LNHDA, CDR2 SQIVND (reference sequence). J was trimmed by 5 bases and V by 6 bases; bases with no gene match: 11. The CDR3 region has the DNA TGTGCCAGTAGCGTACTAGGGACAGGGGGTTGGTATGGCTACACCTTC. It translates to CASSVLGTGGWYGYTF.

V and J are TRBV6-5 and TRBJ2-7, with no clear D. Germline CDR1 MNHEY, CDR2 SVGAGI. Trimming pared 2 bases from V and 2 bases from J, leaving 13 bases between. CDR3 length: 15 residues. In nucleotides, the CDR3 is TGTGCCAGCAGTTACGCTCGGGCCATCGCCTACGAGCAGTACTTC. Its translation is CASSYARAIAYEQYF.

The gene calls are TRBV5-1 and TRBJ1-3, with TRBD1 matching over 10 bases. J gave up 2 bases and V 0 bases, and 8 bases lay outside the gene matches. This CDR3 has 18 residues. Looked up from germline, CDR1 is SGHRS and CDR2 is YFSETQ. The CDR3 spells CASSLVVDRGRTGNTIYF. The CDR3 DNA reads as TGCGCCAGCAGCTTGGTGGTAGACAGGGGGCGGACTGGAAACACCATATATTTT.

The chain links TRBV6-7 to TRBJ1-5; D might be TRBD1 (5 bases). TRBV6-7 is an ORF, and what it does is uncertain. The CDR3 has 15 residues. Trimming pared 2 bases from V and 4 bases from J, leaving 12 bases between. CDR3 amino acids: CASSYQGSINQPQHF. The CDR3 DNA sequence: TGTGCCAGCAGTTACCAGGGCTCTATAAATCAGCCCCAGCATTTT.

This clone was seen just once. The chain combines TRBV19 with TRBJ1-2; 9 bases align to TRBD1. Germline lookup yields CDR1 LNHDA and CDR2 SQIVND (reference sequence). The CDR3 consists of 13 residues. The trim removed 5 bases at V and 8 bases at J, leaving 6 bases unmatched. CDR3 sequence (DNA): TGTGCCAGTAGTCCTACAGGGGGCGGCGGCTACACCTTC. Amino acid sequence: CASSPTGGGGYTF.